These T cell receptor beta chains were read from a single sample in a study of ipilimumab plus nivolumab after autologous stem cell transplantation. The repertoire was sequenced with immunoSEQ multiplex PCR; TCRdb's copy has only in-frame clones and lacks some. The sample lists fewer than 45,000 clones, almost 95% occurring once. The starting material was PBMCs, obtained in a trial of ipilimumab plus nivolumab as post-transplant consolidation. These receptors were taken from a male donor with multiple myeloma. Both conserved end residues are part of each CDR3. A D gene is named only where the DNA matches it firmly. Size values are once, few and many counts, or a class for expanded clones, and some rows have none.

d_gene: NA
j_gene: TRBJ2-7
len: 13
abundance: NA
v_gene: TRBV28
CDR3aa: CASSFARGYEQYF
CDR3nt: TGTGCCAGCAGTTTTGCCAGGGGCTACGAGCAGTACTTC

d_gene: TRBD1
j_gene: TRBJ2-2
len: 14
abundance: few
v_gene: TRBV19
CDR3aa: CASLQGANTGELFF
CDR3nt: TGTGCCAGTTTACAGGGGGCGAACACCGGGGAGCTGTTTTTT

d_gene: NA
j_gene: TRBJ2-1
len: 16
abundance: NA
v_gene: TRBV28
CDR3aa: CASRKGPGSSYNEQFF
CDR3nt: TGTGCCAGCAGAAAGGGTCCAGGGAGCTCCTACAATGAGCAGTTCTTC

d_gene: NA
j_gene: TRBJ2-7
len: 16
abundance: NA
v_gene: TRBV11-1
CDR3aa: CASSLAPGQELGEQYF
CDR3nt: TGTGCCAGCAGCTTAGCCCCGGGCCAAGAACTGGGCGAGCAGTACTTC

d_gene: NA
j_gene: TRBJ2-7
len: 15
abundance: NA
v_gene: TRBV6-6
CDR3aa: CASSYSTGTTYEQYF
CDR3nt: TGTGCCAGCAGTTACTCGACAGGGACTACCTACGAGCAGTACTTC

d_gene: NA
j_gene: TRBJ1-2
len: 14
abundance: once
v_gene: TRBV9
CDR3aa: CASSPLTALRSYTF
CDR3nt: TGTGCCAGCAGCCCACTGACAGCACTTAGGAGCTACACCTTC

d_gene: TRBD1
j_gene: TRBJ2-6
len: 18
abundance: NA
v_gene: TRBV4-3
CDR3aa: CASSQTILDRVSANVLTF
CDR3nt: TGCGCCAGCAGCCAAACCATCCTCGACAGGGTTTCGGCCAACGTCCTGACTTTC

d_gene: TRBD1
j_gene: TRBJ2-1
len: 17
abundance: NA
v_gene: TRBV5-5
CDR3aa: CASSLPRGRGSVNEQFF
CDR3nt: TGTGCCAGCAGCTTGCCACGTGGCAGGGGGTCTGTGAATGAGCAGTTCTTC

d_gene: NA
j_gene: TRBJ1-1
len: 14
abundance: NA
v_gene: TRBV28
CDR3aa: CASSLRPKNTEAFF
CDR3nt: TGTGCCAGCAGCCTCAGGCCCAAGAACACTGAAGCTTTCTTT

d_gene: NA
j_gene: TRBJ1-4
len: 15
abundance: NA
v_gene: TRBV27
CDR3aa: CASSLTTATNEKLFF
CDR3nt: TGTGCCAGCAGTTTAACGACTGCAACTAATGAAAAACTGTTTTTT

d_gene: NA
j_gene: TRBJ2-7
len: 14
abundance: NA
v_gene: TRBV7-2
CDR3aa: CASSLAGSSYEQYF
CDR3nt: TGTGCCAGCAGCTTAGCCGGGAGCTCCTACGAGCAGTACTTC

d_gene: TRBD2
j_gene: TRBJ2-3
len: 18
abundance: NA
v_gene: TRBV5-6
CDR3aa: CASSPGLAGGYYTDTQYF
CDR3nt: TGTGCCAGCAGCCCAGGACTAGCGGGAGGCTACTACACAGATACGCAGTATTTT

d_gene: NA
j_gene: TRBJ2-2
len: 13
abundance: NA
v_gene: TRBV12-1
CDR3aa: CASSPLWTGELFF
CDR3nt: TGTGCCAGCAGCCCCCTGTGGACCGGGGAGCTGTTTTTT

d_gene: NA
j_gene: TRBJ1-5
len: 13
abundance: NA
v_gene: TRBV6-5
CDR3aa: CASSYSSNQPQHF
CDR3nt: TGTGCCAGCAGTTATTCTAGCAATCAGCCCCAGCATTTT

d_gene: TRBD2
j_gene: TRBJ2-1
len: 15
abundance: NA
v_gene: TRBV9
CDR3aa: CASSVGTSGRYEQFF
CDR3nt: TGTGCCAGCAGCGTCGGGACTAGCGGGAGATATGAGCAGTTCTTC

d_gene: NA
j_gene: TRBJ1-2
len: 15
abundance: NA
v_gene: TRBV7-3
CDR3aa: CASSLLGTGNYGYTF
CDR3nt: TGTGCCAGCAGCTTATTAGGTACAGGGAACTATGGCTACACCTTC

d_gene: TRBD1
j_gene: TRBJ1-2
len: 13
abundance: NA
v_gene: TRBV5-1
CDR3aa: CASSLATGVGYTF
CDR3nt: TGCGCCAGCAGCTTGGCCACAGGGGTTGGCTACACCTTC